One and the same sample provided the 4 T cell receptor beta chains below, sequenced in a study of T cell responses to AZD1222 COVID-19 vaccine. Clones were sequenced by immunoSEQ multiplex PCR, and TCRdb holds only the in-frame ones, with some missing. The sample records around 150,000 clones, 80% to 95% being singletons. This specimen consisted of peripheral blood, obtained 28 days after the second AZD1222 dose. The receptor source for this set is an adult who received the AZD1222 COVID-19 vaccine.

The V gene is TRBV3-1 (or the pseudogene TRBV3-2), the J gene TRBJ1-1; maybe TRBD1 (5 bases). V was cut by 6 bases and J by 11 bases, with 16 bases left in between. CDR3 length equals 12 residues. Germline V CDR1 and CDR2: LGHDT, YNNKEL (reference sequence). The CDR3 loop reads CASSPGRARAFF. The CDR3 nucleotides are TGTGCCAGCAGTCCAGGGCGGGCCAGGGCTTTCTTT.

The chain combines TRBV7-8 with TRBJ2-3; possible D gene TRBD1, 5 bases. Germline CDR1 SGHVS, CDR2 FQNEAQ. The V and J ends lost 5 bases and 3 bases respectively, with 24 bases between them. This CDR3 spans 18 amino acids. The CDR3: CASSHDIPRQISTDTQYF. Here the CDR3 DNA reads TGTGCCAGCAGCCATGACATCCCTAGACAGATTAGTACAGATACGCAGTATTTT.

CDR3 protein: CASSPPPGALHF. For the CDR3, the DNA is TGTGCCAGCAGCCCCCCGCCCGGAGCCCTCCACTTT. This chain uses TRBV7-9 with TRBJ1-6; D not resolved. V was trimmed by 5 bases and J by 14 bases, leaving 13 bases between them. Germline CDR1 SEHNR, CDR2 FQNEAQ (reference sequence). The CDR3 is 12 residues long.

This clone was seen once. The genes are TRBV3-1 (or the pseudogene TRBV3-2) and TRBJ2-3, with unresolved D. The germline V gene has CDR1 LGHDT and CDR2 YNNKEL (reference sequence). The CDR3 contains 14 residues. V lost 1 base and J 1 base, leaving 6 bases between the germline ends. The CDR3 DNA reads TGTGCCAGCAGCCAAGCGGGCGGCACAGATACGCAGTATTTT. Protein sequence: CASSQAGGTDTQYF.